Below are 29 T cell receptor beta chains sequenced from a single sample in a study of shared clonotypes between healthy human individuals. Selected positively for CCR7 and CD45RO-negative, naive CD8 cells excluded terminally differentiated effector memory CD45RA+ cells. Libraries were prepared by immunoSEQ multiplex PCR; TCRdb keeps only in-frame clonotypes and omits some of them. Here the sample spans about 2 million clones, just under 95% being singletons. Sequenced input: naive CD8+ T cells sorted from blood. Receptors were obtained from a man younger than 30 in good health.

The chain is built from TRBV11-3 and TRBJ2-3, with D hard to call. V gave up 6 bases and J gave up 2 bases, with 12 bases separating them. The CDR3 spans 14 residues. Germline V gene sequence: CDR1 SGHNT, CDR2 YENEEA. The DNA of the CDR3 is TGTGCCAGCAGTCAGTCCGGCGCCACAGATACGCAGTATTTT. It is translated as CASSQSGATDTQYF.

The chain has TRBV28 and TRBJ1-2; the D gene is possibly TRBD1 (6 bases). Germline CDR1 reads MDHEN; CDR2 reads SYDVKM. Trimming cost V 3 bases and J 4 bases, with 12 bases left between them. The CDR3 is 14 amino acids. CDR3 nucleotide sequence: TGTGCCAGCAGTTTCCACAGGGATACCTATGGCTACACCTTC. Amino acid sequence: CASSFHRDTYGYTF.

A note on this clone: Additional DNA sequences in this sample encode the identical CDR3. The rearrangement links TRBV4-1 to TRBJ2-7; 8 bases match TRBD1. This CDR3 region has 16 residues. The junction had 6 bases not matched to a gene; V was cut back by 1 base and J by 1 base. The germline gives CDR1 MGHRA, CDR2 YSYEKL. Here the CDR3 reads CASSQGSQGASYEQYF. In nucleotides, the CDR3 is TGCGCCAGCAGCCAAGGATCCCAGGGGGCATCCTACGAGCAGTACTTC.

V is TRBV27 and J is TRBJ1-4, with 8 bases aligning to TRBD1. The length of the CDR3 is 17 residues. Germline CDR1 and CDR2: MNHEY and SMNVEV (reference sequence). Trimming cost V 3 bases and J 1 base; bases outside gene matches: 7. CDR3 protein: CASSLLSDRGTNEKLFF. CDR3 bases: TGTGCCAGCAGTTTGCTTAGCGACAGGGGAACTAATGAAAAACTGTTTTTT.

The chain carries TRBV5-4 and TRBJ1-1, with D unresolved. In germline, CDR1 is SGHNT, CDR2 YYREEE (reference sequence). Trimming cost V 0 bases and J 0 bases, with 9 bases left between them. This CDR3 has 15 residues. CDR3 in amino acids: CASSLDGWMNTEAFF. In DNA, the CDR3 is TGTGCCAGCAGCTTGGATGGGTGGATGAACACTGAAGCTTTCTTT.

The chain joins TRBV5-6 to TRBJ2-1; unclear D gene. The germline V and J ends were trimmed by 2 bases and 2 bases, with 11 bases remaining between them. This CDR3 comprises 15 residues. Per germline, CDR1 SGHDT and CDR2 YYEEEE. The CDR3, as DNA: TGTGCCAGCAGCTTTTCGGCCAGCCCCTACAATGAGCAGTTCTTC. Translated, it gives CASSFSASPYNEQFF.

A single count supports this clone. The chain recombines TRBV13 with TRBJ2-2, with TRBD1 identical over 10 bases. The ends lost 5 bases at V and 2 bases at J; junction bases unmatched: 2. Germline-derived CDR1 and CDR2 are PRHDT and FYEKMQ (reference sequence). The CDR3 is 15 residues long. The CDR3 DNA reads TGTGCCAGCAGCCGGACAGGGGGTAACACCGGGGAGCTGTTTTTT. Translating it yields CASSRTGGNTGELFF.

CDR3 region: CASSLAYWEAYEQYF. The CDR3 DNA is TGTGCCAGCAGCTTAGCCTACTGGGAGGCCTACGAGCAGTACTTC. The chain has TRBV7-2 and TRBJ2-7, with D tentatively TRBD2 (6 bases). The CDR3 totals 15 residues. Germline assignment: CDR1 SGHTA and CDR2 FQGNSA. V was cut by 0 bases and J by 2 bases, with 11 bases left in between.

The genes are TRBV4-1 and TRBJ1-4; D gene uncertain. Trimming shortened V by 6 bases and J by 0 bases, and 11 bases separated the two germline ends. The CDR3 consists of 15 residues. Germline-derived CDR1 and CDR2 are MGHRA and YSYEKL. CDR3 region: CASRARSATNEKLFF. Here the CDR3 DNA reads TGCGCCAGCAGGGCACGCAGTGCAACTAATGAAAAACTGTTTTTT.

The chain uses TRBV10-3 and TRBJ2-4; 7 bases line up with TRBD1. Looked up from germline, CDR1 is ENHRY and CDR2 is SYGVKD. The CDR3 totals 17 residues. The trim removed 0 bases at V and 2 bases at J, leaving 7 bases unmatched. Here the CDR3 reads CAISESSQGVTKNIQYF. Here the CDR3 DNA reads TGTGCCATCAGTGAGTCTTCCCAGGGGGTGACCAAAAACATTCAGTACTTC.

This chain connects TRBV5-4 to TRBJ2-3, with 13 bases matching TRBD2. Losses at the gene ends were 4 bases for V and 2 bases for J; bases not matched to a gene: 1. The CDR3 contains 15 residues. Germline-derived CDR1 and CDR2 are SGHNT and YYREEE (reference sequence). CDR3 loop: CASSGTSGDTDTQYF. The CDR3 bases are TGTGCCAGCAGCGGGACTAGCGGGGACACAGATACGCAGTATTTT.

The chain links TRBV19 to TRBJ1-2; weak D call: TRBD1 (6 bases). CDR3 length: 15 residues. Germline V gene sequence: CDR1 LNHDA, CDR2 SQIVND (reference sequence). V dropped 0 bases and J dropped 4 bases, with 12 bases sitting between them. This chain's CDR3 is CASSIDVGGVYGYTF. CDR3 nucleotides: TGTGCCAGTAGTATAGATGTGGGGGGCGTCTATGGCTACACCTTC. Together with reference TRBV19 and TRBJ1-2, the CDR3 gives the full variable domain: DGGITQSPKYLFRKEGQNVTLSCEQNLNHDAMYWYRQDPGQGLRLIYYSQIVNDFQKGDIAEGYSVSREKKESFPLTVTSAQKNPTAFYLCASSIDVGGVYGYTFGSGTRLTVV.

V is TRBV4-1 and J is TRBJ1-6; D uncertain. Deletions cut 3 bases from V and 0 bases from J, with 12 bases between. This CDR3 comprises 17 residues. Germline V gene sequence: CDR1 MGHRA, CDR2 YSYEKL. CDR3 sequence reads: CASSHVPASSYNSPLHF. The CDR3 region has the DNA TGCGCCAGCAGCCACGTCCCAGCGAGCTCCTATAATTCACCCCTCCACTTT.

This clone was found once. Other DNA sequences of this sample code for an identical CDR3. The CDR3 sequence: CASSQGPLYEQYF. As DNA, the CDR3 is TGTGCCAGCAGCCAGGGACCCCTCTACGAGCAGTACTTC. V is TRBV7-2 and J is TRBJ2-7; D is possibly TRBD1 or TRBD2 (5 bases each). Germline V gives CDR1 SGHTA, CDR2 FQGNSA. The CDR3 has 13 residues. The V end was cut by 5 bases, the J end by 3 bases, with 11 bases between.

The rearrangement joins TRBV27 to TRBJ2-2; 8 nucleotides line up with TRBD1. V shed 2 bases and J 2 bases; nucleotides not matched to a gene: 7. This CDR3 contains 17 residues. Germline CDR1 MNHEY, CDR2 SMNVEV (reference sequence). CDR3 amino acids: CASSLRPRGPNTGELFF. The CDR3 DNA is TGTGCCAGCAGTTTAAGGCCCAGGGGGCCTAACACCGGGGAGCTGTTTTTT.

V usage is TRBV6-1 and J usage is TRBJ2-1; D not certain. The ends were cut back, 6 bases at V and 5 bases at J, with 5 bases in the middle. Per germline, CDR1 MNHNS and CDR2 SASEGT. CDR3 size: 11 residues. The CDR3 coding sequence is TGTGCCAGCAGAGTAGACAATGAGCAGTTCTTC. The encoded protein is CASRVDNEQFF.

This sequence joins TRBV2 and TRBJ2-3, with D possibly matching TRBD2 (6 bases). The V end was cut by 1 base, the J end by 6 bases, with 8 bases between. The germline V gene encodes CDR1 SNHLY and CDR2 FYNNEI. The CDR3 extends over 13 amino acids. The CDR3 bases are TGTGCCAGCAGTGAAGGCCGGGGGGATACGCAGTATTTT. Translation: CASSEGRGDTQYF.

This clone was counted once. This sequence joins TRBV6-1 and TRBJ2-2; tentative D call: TRBD1 (6 bases). The germline CDR1 and CDR2 sequences are MNHNS and SASEGT. V gave up 3 bases and J gave up 2 bases, with 16 bases separating them. This CDR3 is 17 amino acids long. For the CDR3, the DNA is TGTGCCAGCAGTGACCTACCCGGACAGCCAAACACCGGGGAGCTGTTTTTT. The encoded protein is CASSDLPGQPNTGELFF.

As to this clone: Other DNA sequences in this specimen translate into the identical CDR3. The chain links TRBV30 to TRBJ2-1; D is uncertain. Germline lookup yields CDR1 GTSNPN and CDR2 SVGIG (reference sequence). The CDR3 length is 11 residues. V lost 0 bases to trimming and J lost 9 bases, with 6 bases between them. The CDR3 region is CAWSVSGEQFF. For the CDR3, the DNA is TGTGCCTGGAGTGTAAGTGGTGAGCAGTTCTTC.

The chain has TRBV6-6 and TRBJ2-3, with 8 bases fitting TRBD2. From germline, CDR1 is MNHNY and CDR2 SVGAGI (reference sequence). The CDR3 totals 15 residues. V was pared by 5 bases and J by 2 bases, with 6 bases of the junction left unmatched. The CDR3 DNA follows: TGTGCCAGCAGTAGACTAGCGCAAGACACAGATACGCAGTATTTT. It encodes CASSRLAQDTDTQYF.

A single count supports this clone. The chain is built from TRBV4-1 and TRBJ2-5; possibly TRBD2 for D (5 bases). Trimming removed 3 bases at V and 3 bases at J, with 11 bases between. The germline V gene has CDR1 MGHRA and CDR2 YSYEKL. The CDR3 covers 14 residues. The DNA for the CDR3 is TGCGCCAGCAGCCACGGGAACAAGAAAGAGACCCAGTACTTC. It specifies CASSHGNKKETQYF.

J is TRBJ2-7 and V is TRBV4-1, with 8 bases identical to TRBD2. The junction had 5 bases not matched to a gene; V was cut back by 4 bases and J by 0 bases. This CDR3 contains 15 residues. Germline loops: CDR1 MGHRA, CDR2 YSYEKL. CDR3 residues: CASSPGRASSYEQYF. The CDR3 DNA sequence: TGCGCCAGCAGCCCCGGGAGGGCAAGCTCCTACGAGCAGTACTTC.

Comments on this clone: The sample contains more than one DNA sequence encoding this CDR3. The chain joins TRBV9 to TRBJ2-2; 8 bases fit TRBD1. Germline CDR1 SGDLS, CDR2 YYNGEE. V shed 4 bases and J 4 bases; nucleotides not matched to a gene: 6. The CDR3 runs to 15 residues. CDR3 sequence: CASSIGQGATGELFF. Here the CDR3 DNA reads TGTGCCAGCAGCATCGGACAGGGCGCCACCGGGGAGCTGTTTTTT.

The V and J genes are TRBV15 and TRBJ2-3; D may be TRBD1 (5 bases). Trimming left V 6 bases short and J 6 bases short, with 13 bases between. This CDR3 contains 13 residues. Germline CDR1 is LNHNV and CDR2 is YYDKDF (reference sequence). The CDR3 protein is CATREGVGDTQYF. The CDR3 coding sequence is TGTGCCACCAGAGAAGGGGTCGGCGATACGCAGTATTTT. Filled out from reference TRBV15 and TRBJ2-3, the complete variable domain reads DAMVIQNPRYQVTQFGKPVTLSCSQTLNHNVMYWYQQKSSQAPKLLFHYYDKDFNNEADTPDNFQSRRPNTSFCFLDIRSPGLGDTAMYLCATREGVGDTQYFGPGTRLTVL.

J is TRBJ1-5 and V is TRBV7-8; possible D gene TRBD1, 5 bases. CDR3 size: 14 residues. Per germline, CDR1 SGHVS and CDR2 FQNEAQ. The germline V and J ends were trimmed by 5 bases and 5 bases, with 13 bases remaining between them. The CDR3: CASSPTEGDQPQHF. CDR3 nucleotides: TGTGCCAGCAGCCCCACCGAAGGGGATCAGCCCCAGCATTTT.

The V call is TRBV7-9, the J call TRBJ2-1, with TRBD1 matching 7 bases. V lost 3 bases to trimming and J lost 8 bases; unmatched junction nucleotides: 4. The CDR3 spans 13 residues. The V gene's germline CDR1 is SEHNR and CDR2 FQNEAQ (reference sequence). The CDR3 sequence: CASSLAQGDEQFF. The CDR3 region has the DNA TGTGCCAGCAGCTTGGCCCAGGGGGATGAGCAGTTCTTC.

The V call is TRBV19, the J call TRBJ2-1, with D perhaps TRBD2 (7 bases). CDR1 is LNHDA and CDR2 is SQIVND in the germline V gene (reference sequence). V gave up 1 base and J gave up 8 bases, with 15 bases separating them. This CDR3 contains 15 residues. The CDR3 bases are TGTGCCAGTAGTATAGTCGGCGGGGGCTTGGATGAGCAGTTCTTC. This sequence encodes CASSIVGGGLDEQFF. Full variable domain (rest looked up from reference TRBV19 and TRBJ2-1): DGGITQSPKYLFRKEGQNVTLSCEQNLNHDAMYWYRQDPGQGLRLIYYSQIVNDFQKGDIAEGYSVSREKKESFPLTVTSAQKNPTAFYLCASSIVGGGLDEQFFGPGTRLTVL.

The chain employs TRBV7-6 and TRBJ2-7; TRBD2 aligns across 11 bases. The CDR3 length is 14 residues. Trimming cost V 5 bases and J 6 bases; bases outside gene matches: 6. Looked up from germline, CDR1 is SGHVS and CDR2 is FNYEAQ. CDR3 coding DNA: TGTGCCAGCAGCGGTCTAGCGGGAGGCGGCGAGCAGTACTTC. It encodes CASSGLAGGGEQYF.

The table lists this clone with a count of one. J is TRBJ2-1 and V is TRBV5-4, with 12 bases lining up with TRBD1. The CDR3 is made up of 15 amino acids. Germline CDR1 is SGHNT and CDR2 is YYREEE (reference sequence). The ends lost 7 bases at V and 8 bases at J; junction bases unmatched: 10. CDR3 sequence: CASFSGTGGFDEQFF. The CDR3, as DNA: TGTGCCAGCTTTTCCGGGACAGGGGGCTTCGATGAGCAGTTCTTC.